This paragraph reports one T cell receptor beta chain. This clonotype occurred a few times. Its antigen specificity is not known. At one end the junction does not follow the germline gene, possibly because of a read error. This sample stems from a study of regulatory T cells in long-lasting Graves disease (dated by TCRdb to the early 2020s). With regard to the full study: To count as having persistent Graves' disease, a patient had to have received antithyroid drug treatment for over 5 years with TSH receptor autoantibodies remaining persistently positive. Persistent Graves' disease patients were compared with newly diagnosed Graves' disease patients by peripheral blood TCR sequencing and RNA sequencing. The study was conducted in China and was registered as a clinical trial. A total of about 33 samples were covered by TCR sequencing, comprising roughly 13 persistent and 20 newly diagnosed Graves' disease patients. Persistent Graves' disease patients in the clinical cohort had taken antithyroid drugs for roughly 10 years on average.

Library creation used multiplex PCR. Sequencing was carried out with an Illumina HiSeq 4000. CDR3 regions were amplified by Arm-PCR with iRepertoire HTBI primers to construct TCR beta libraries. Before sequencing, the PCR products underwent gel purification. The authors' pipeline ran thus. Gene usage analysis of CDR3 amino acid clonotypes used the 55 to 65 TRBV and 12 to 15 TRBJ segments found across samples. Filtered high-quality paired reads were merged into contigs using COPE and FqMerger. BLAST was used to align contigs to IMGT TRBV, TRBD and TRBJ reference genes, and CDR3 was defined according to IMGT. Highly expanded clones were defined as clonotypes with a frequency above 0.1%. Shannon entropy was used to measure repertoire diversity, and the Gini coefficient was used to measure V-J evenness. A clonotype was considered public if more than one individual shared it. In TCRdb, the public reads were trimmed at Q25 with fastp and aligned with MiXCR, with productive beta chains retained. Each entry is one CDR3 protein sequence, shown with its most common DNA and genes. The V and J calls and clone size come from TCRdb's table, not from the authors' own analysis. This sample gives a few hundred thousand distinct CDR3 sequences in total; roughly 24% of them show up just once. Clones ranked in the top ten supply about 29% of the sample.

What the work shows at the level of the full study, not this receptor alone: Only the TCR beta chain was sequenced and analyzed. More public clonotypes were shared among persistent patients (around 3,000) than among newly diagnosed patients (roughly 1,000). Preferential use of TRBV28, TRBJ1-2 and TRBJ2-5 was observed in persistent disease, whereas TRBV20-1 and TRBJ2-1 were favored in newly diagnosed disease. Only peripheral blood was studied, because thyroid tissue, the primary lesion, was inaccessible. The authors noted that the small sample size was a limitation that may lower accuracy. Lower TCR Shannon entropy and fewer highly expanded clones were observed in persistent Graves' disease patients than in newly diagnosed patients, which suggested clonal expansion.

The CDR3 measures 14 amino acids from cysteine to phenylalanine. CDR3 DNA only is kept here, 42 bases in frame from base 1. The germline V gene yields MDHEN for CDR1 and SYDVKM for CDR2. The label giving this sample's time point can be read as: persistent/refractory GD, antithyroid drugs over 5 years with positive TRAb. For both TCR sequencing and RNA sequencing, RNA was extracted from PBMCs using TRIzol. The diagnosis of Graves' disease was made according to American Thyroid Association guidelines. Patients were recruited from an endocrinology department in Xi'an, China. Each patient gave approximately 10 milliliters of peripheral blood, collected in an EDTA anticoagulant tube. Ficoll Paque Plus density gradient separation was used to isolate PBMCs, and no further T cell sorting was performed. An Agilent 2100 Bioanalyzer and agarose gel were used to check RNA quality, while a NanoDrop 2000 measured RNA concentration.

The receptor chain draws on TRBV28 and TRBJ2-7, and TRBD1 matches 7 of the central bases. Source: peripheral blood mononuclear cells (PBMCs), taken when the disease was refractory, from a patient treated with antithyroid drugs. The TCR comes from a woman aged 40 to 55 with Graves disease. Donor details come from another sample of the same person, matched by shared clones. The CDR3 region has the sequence CASSLWQEQGEQYF. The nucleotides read TGTGCCAGCAGCTTATGGCAAGAACAGGGGGAGCAGTACTTC.